This TCR beta chain was captured by sequencing in a study of CXCR3-negative and CXCR3-positive naive CD8 T cells. Study conclusions and caveats: Surface CD5 matched across naive subsets, and TRB CDR3 properties served to infer TCR strength. In CXCR3-positive naive cells, the TRB CDR3s were more hydrophobic than in CXCR3-negative naive cells. Memory CD8+ cells had much lower diversity, and both naive subsets had comparably high diversity. PBMCs showed partially decreased CXCR3 expression after cryopreservation, and most assays used fresh PBMCs.

Concerning this clonotype: Its antigen is currently unknown.

In germline, CDR1 is SEHNR, CDR2 FQNEAQ (reference sequence). This CDR3 spans 13 amino acids. CD45RO-CCR7+CD27+CD95- marked naive CD8+ T cells. The TRB libraries of cDNA were built by UMI-labeled 5' RACE. One entry per CDR3 protein, without DNA, is what TCRdb gives after re-calling the 5' RACE reads. Recorded here are around 140,000 distinct CDR3 sequences; the top ten clones represent roughly 0.39%. The chain recombines TRBV7-9 with TRBJ2-4; TCRdb calls TRBD2, which cannot be checked without DNA. The clonotype was recovered from a human donor in good health. Some clones in this sample may be carry-over from other donors' samples. The sample taken for sequencing was naive CXCR3+ CD8+ T cells from blood. Subset denoted: CD45RO-CCR7+CD27+CD95- naive CD8+ T cells expressing CXCR3 (TNR3+). CDR3 sequence reads: CASSTDYGGIQYF.